These T cell receptor beta chains were read from a single sample in a study of cytomegalovirus exposure and HLA in healthy donors. Measured with immunoSEQ multiplex PCR; TCRdb has only the in-frame clones, and not every one. Seen here are 160,000 or so clones, 60% to 85% observed once, and the top ten hold 4.5% to 6%. Specimen: PBMCs. All receptors come from a man aged 40-49 years in good health and CMV-seronegative. Each CDR3 is given with its conserved first and last residue. Each record gives: V gene, J gene, D gene, clone size, CDR3 DNA, CDR3 protein. The D gene is left open where the match is weak. For some rows the clone size is stated as once, few or many, or as a class when expanded; others skip it.

TRBV5-4	TRBJ2-7	TRBD2	-	TGTGCCAGCAGCTCCCCGGGGGGAAGGGATCCGTACTTC	CASSSPGGRDPYF
TRBV11-2	TRBJ2-3	TRBD1	-	TGTGCCAGCAGCCTAGATGGAAGGGCAGGGGGAACAGATACGCAGTATTTT	CASSLDGRAGGTDTQYF
TRBV5-6	TRBJ2-7	-	-	TGTGCCAGCAGCTACGGGAGTTCCGTCTACGAGCAGTACTTC	CASSYGSSVYEQYF
TRBV5-6	TRBJ2-7	-	-	TGTGCCAGCAGCCCTATGGGCAGTCCCTACGAGCAGTACTTC	CASSPMGSPYEQYF
TRBV7-9	TRBJ2-7	-	once	TGTGCCAGCAGCCGGGACGTGGGGCAGGGGGAGCAGTACTTC	CASSRDVGQGEQYF
TRBV5-1	TRBJ1-1	-	-	TGCGCCAGCAGCTCCTCGGGGGGCACTGAAGCTTTCTTT	CASSSSGGTEAFF
TRBV5-1	TRBJ2-3	TRBD2	-	TGCGCCAGCAGCCCGGGGGGGCAACAAGATACGCAGTATTTT	CASSPGGQQDTQYF
TRBV5-8	TRBJ2-3	-	-	TGTGCCAGCAGCGGTGACAGCTCTTTGGGTGCAGATACGCAGTATTTT	CASSGDSSLGADTQYF
TRBV18	TRBJ1-3	TRBD1	-	TGTGCCAGCTCACCTGACAGGGCCTCTGGAAACACCATATATTTT	CASSPDRASGNTIYF
TRBV11-2	TRBJ2-7	TRBD2	-	TGTGCCAGCAGCTCCCTAGCGGGGACCTCCTACGAGCAGTACTTC	CASSSLAGTSYEQYF
TRBV7-2	TRBJ1-2	-	-	TGTGCCAGCAAGCGCGACAGGCTTTCTAACTATGGCTACACCTTC	CASKRDRLSNYGYTF
TRBV9	TRBJ1-2	TRBD1	-	TGTGCCAGCAGTCTCCAGGGGGACTATGGCTACACCTTC	CASSLQGDYGYTF
TRBV19	TRBJ2-2	-	-	TGTGCCAGTAGGGATGGAGGGACGCACACCGGGGAGCTGTTTTTT	CASRDGGTHTGELFF
TRBV4-3	TRBJ1-4	TRBD1	-	TGCGCCAGCAGCCAAGATCAGTACAGGGGCCCTACTAATGAAAAACTGTTTTTT	CASSQDQYRGPTNEKLFF
TRBV6-1	TRBJ1-1	-	-	TGTGCCAGCAGTTTGACCGCGGCCGGCACTGAAGCTTTCTTT	CASSLTAAGTEAFF
TRBV4-3	TRBJ2-1	-	-	TGCGCCAGCAGCCAAGATCCTGAGTCCTACAATGAGCAGTTCTTC	CASSQDPESYNEQFF
TRBV7-2	TRBJ1-2	TRBD1	-	TGTGCCAGCAGCTCGGACAGGGGAAGCTATGGCTACACCTTC	CASSSDRGSYGYTF
TRBV18	TRBJ2-1	TRBD2	-	TGTGCCAGCTCCCCCGGGACTAGCGGGGTTAGGGATGAGCAGTTCTTC	CASSPGTSGVRDEQFF
TRBV27	TRBJ2-7	-	few	TGTGCCAGCAGTTTATCGTGGGCAGCTCCCCCCTACGAGCAGTACTTC	CASSLSWAAPPYEQYF
TRBV13	TRBJ2-3	TRBD2	-	TGTGCCAGCAGCCCTCGACTAGCTAGCACAGATACGCAGTATTTT	CASSPRLASTDTQYF
TRBV2	TRBJ1-5	TRBD1	once	TGTGCCAGCAATGACAGGGCCTATAGCAATCAGCCCCAGCATTTT	CASNDRAYSNQPQHF
TRBV5-1	TRBJ1-4	TRBD1	-	TGCGCCAGCACAAGGACAGGGGGATGGAGTGAAAAACTGTTTTTT	CASTRTGGWSEKLFF
TRBV5-1	TRBJ2-3	TRBD2	few	TGCGCCAGCAGGGAGGGACTAGCGGGGGCAGGAGATACGCAGTATTTT	CASREGLAGAGDTQYF
TRBV4-3	TRBJ2-1	TRBD2	few	TGCGCCAGCAGCCTCTTAACTAGCGGGAACAATGAGCAGTTCTTC	CASSLLTSGNNEQFF
TRBV19	TRBJ2-6	-	-	TGTGCCAGTGCAGGAGGGGGGGGTAATGGCTTACCTGGGGCCAACGTCCTGACTTTC	CASAGGGGNGLPGANVLTF
TRBV7-2	TRBJ1-5	-	-	TGTGCCAGCAGCTTAGGGGCAGGGACTTTTCAGCCCCAGCATTTT	CASSLGAGTFQPQHF
TRBV6-5	TRBJ2-1	TRBD2	-	TGTGCCAGCAGTTACGGGACTAGCGGCCATAATGAGCAGTTCTTC	CASSYGTSGHNEQFF
TRBV5-1	TRBJ1-6	-	-	TGCGCCAGCAGCTTGGTCGGGGGGAATTCACCCCTCCACTTT	CASSLVGGNSPLHF
TRBV19	TRBJ1-4	-	-	TGTGCCAGTAATGGAGCGGCTCTTAATGAAAAACTGTTTTTT	CASNGAALNEKLFF
TRBV7-2	TRBJ2-5	TRBD1	-	TGTGCCAGCAGCTCCGGGACAGGGTTGGAGACCCAGTACTTC	CASSSGTGLETQYF
TRBV6-1	TRBJ2-1	TRBD1	-	TGTGCCAGCAGTGACTGGGGGACAGGGGTAAGGTACAATGAGCAGTTCTTC	CASSDWGTGVRYNEQFF
TRBV27	TRBJ2-1	TRBD2	once	TGTGCCAGCATTTACTCGACTAGCGGGAGGTCCAATGAGCAGTTCTTC	CASIYSTSGRSNEQFF
TRBV19	TRBJ2-7	TRBD1	-	TGTGCCAGTAGTATTTCACAGGGGACCTACGAGCAGTACTTC	CASSISQGTYEQYF
TRBV9	TRBJ1-2	TRBD1	-	TGTGCCAGCAACAAGTTGACAGGGCCGGATGGCTACACCTTC	CASNKLTGPDGYTF
TRBV5-5	TRBJ2-5	TRBD2	-	TGTGCCAGCAGCTTGCGGGGGGGCCTCCAAGAGACCCAGTACTTC	CASSLRGGLQETQYF
TRBV9	TRBJ2-5	-	few	TGTGCCAGCAGCCAGGGGTCACTCCCGGGGGAGACCCAGTACTTC	CASSQGSLPGETQYF
TRBV18	TRBJ1-5	-	-	TGTGCCAGCTCACCTGCAGGGAACTACAATCAGCCCCAGCATTTT	CASSPAGNYNQPQHF
TRBV4-3	TRBJ1-5	-	-	TGCGCCAGCAGCCAGGAGACAGATCAGCCCCAGCATTTT	CASSQETDQPQHF
TRBV4-3	TRBJ1-2	-	-	TGCGCCAGCAGCCAGGCGCGGCCAGCCAACCGTCGGGGCTACACCTTC	CASSQARPANRRGYTF
TRBV7-8	TRBJ1-1	TRBD1	-	TGTGCCAGCAGCCGGAGGGGGCACGGAGCTGAAGCTTTCTTT	CASSRRGHGAEAFF
TRBV6-1	TRBJ1-5	-	-	TGTGCCAGCAGTGAGATTGAGGATCAGCCCCAGCATTTT	CASSEIEDQPQHF
TRBV19	TRBJ1-5	-	-	TGTGCCAGTAGTATCAGGGGCAATCAGCCCCAGCATTTT	CASSIRGNQPQHF
TRBV6-1	TRBJ1-3	-	few	TGTGCCAGCCAAAGTACGCGGGGAAACACCATATATTTT	CASQSTRGNTIYF
TRBV7-9	TRBJ2-1	-	-	TGTGCCAGCAGCTCAATGAGCTCCTACAATGAGCAGTTCTTC	CASSSMSSYNEQFF
TRBV5-1	TRBJ2-3	-	-	TGCGCCAGCAGCTTGGGTCGTTACAGAAGCACAGATACGCAGTATTTT	CASSLGRYRSTDTQYF
TRBV15	TRBJ2-7	TRBD2	-	TGTGCCACCAGCCTAGCGGGGGGCTACGAGCAGTACTTC	CATSLAGGYEQYF
TRBV6-6	TRBJ1-1	-	-	TGTGCCAGCAGTTACCGGACGGGATACACTGAAGCTTTCTTT	CASSYRTGYTEAFF
TRBV7-9	TRBJ2-7	-	-	TGTGCCAGCAGCTTAGGTCGGTCAGGCCACGAGCAGTACTTC	CASSLGRSGHEQYF
TRBV11-2	TRBJ2-7	-	-	TGTGCCAGCAGCTTAGCACGGGACAACTCCTACGAGCAGTACTTC	CASSLARDNSYEQYF
TRBV5-6	TRBJ2-5	-	medium-sized	TGTGCCCGGCGAACACTCGGGGAGACCCAGTACTTC	CARRTLGETQYF
TRBV7-8	TRBJ2-7	TRBD1	-	TGTGCCAGCAGACGGTACAGGGGCGAAGGGGAGCAGTACTTC	CASRRYRGEGEQYF